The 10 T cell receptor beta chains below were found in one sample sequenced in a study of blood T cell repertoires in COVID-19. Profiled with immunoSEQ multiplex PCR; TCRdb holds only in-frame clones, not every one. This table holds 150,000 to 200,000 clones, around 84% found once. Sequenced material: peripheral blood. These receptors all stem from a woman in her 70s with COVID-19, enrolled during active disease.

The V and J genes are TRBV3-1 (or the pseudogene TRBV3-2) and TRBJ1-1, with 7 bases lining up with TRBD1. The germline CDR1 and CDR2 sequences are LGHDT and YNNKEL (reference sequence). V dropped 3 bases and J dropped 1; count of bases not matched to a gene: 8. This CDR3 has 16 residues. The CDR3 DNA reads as TGTGCCAGCAGCCATCGGACAGGTTTGGGGAACACTGAAGCTTTCTTT. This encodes CASSHRTGLGNTEAFF.

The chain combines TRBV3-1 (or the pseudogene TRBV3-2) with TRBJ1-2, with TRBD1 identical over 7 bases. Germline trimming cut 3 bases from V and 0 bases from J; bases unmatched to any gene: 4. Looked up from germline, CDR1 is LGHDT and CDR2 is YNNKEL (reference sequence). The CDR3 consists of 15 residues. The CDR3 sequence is CASSQLDRANYGYTF. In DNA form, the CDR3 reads TGTGCCAGCAGCCAGTTAGACAGGGCTAACTATGGCTACACCTTC.

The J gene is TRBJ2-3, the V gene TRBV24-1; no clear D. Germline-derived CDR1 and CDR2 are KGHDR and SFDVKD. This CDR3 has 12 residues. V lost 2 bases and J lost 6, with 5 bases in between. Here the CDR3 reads CATSDYGDTQYF. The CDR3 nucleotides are TGTGCCACCAGTGATTACGGGGATACGCAGTATTTT.

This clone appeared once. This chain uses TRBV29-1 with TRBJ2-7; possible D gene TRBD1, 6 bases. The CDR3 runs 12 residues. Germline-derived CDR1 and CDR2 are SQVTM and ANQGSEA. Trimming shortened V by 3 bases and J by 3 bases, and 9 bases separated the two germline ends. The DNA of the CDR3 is TGCAGCGTTGACGGGGACAACTACGAGCAGTACGTC. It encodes CSVDGDNYEQYV.

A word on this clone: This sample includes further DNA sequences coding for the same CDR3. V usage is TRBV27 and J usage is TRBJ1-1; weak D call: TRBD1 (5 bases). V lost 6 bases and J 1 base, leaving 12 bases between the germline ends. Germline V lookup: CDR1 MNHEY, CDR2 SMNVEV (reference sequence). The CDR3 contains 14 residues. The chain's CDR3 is CASSPGGWNTEAFF. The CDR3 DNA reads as TGTGCCAGCAGCCCGGGGGGGTGGAACACTGAAGCTTTCTTT.

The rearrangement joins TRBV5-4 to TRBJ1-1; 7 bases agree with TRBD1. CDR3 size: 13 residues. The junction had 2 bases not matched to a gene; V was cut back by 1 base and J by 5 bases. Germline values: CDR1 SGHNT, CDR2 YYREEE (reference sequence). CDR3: CASSLQGGTEAFF. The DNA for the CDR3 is TGTGCCAGCAGCTTGCAGGGGGGAACTGAAGCTTTCTTT. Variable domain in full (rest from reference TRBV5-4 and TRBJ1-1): ETGVTQSPTHLIKTRGQQVTLRCSSQSGHNTVSWYQQALGQGPQFIFQYYREEENGRGNFPPRFSGLQFPNYSSELNVNALELDDSALYLCASSLQGGTEAFFGQGTRLTVV.

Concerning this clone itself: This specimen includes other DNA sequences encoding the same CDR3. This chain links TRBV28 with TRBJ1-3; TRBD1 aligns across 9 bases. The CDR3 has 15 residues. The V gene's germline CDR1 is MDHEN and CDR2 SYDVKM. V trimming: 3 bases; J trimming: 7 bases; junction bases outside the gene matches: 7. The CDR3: CASSLGTGRSNTIYF. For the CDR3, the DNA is TGTGCCAGCAGTTTGGGGACAGGGAGGTCGAACACCATATATTTT. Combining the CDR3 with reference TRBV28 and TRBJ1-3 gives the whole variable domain DVKVTQSSRYLVKRTGEKVFLECVQDMDHENMFWYRQDPGLGLRLIYFSYDVKMKEKGDIPEGYSVSREKKERFSLILESASTNQTSMYLCASSLGTGRSNTIYFGEGSWLTVV.

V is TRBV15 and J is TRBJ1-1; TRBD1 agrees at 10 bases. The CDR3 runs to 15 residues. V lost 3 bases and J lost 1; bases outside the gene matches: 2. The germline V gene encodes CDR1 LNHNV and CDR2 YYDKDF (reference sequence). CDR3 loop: CATSRGDRGNTEAFF. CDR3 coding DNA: TGTGCCACCAGCAGGGGGGACAGGGGGAACACTGAAGCTTTCTTT.

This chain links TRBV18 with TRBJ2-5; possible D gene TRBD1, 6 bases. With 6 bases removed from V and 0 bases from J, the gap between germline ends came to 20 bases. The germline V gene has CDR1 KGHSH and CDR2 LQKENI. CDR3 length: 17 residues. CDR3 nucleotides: TGTGCCAGCTCCCCAGCCCGGGACAACTGGTACCAAGAGACCCAGTACTTC. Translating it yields CASSPARDNWYQETQYF.

As DNA, the CDR3 is TGTGCCAGCAGCCCCACATCAGGGCTTTCGTACAATGAGCAGTTCTTC. Translation gives CASSPTSGLSYNEQFF. This chain connects TRBV2 to TRBJ2-1; tentatively, D is TRBD1 (5 bases). The V and J ends lost 6 bases and 4 bases respectively, with 19 bases between them. Germline CDR1 is SNHLY and CDR2 is FYNNEI. The CDR3 covers 16 residues.